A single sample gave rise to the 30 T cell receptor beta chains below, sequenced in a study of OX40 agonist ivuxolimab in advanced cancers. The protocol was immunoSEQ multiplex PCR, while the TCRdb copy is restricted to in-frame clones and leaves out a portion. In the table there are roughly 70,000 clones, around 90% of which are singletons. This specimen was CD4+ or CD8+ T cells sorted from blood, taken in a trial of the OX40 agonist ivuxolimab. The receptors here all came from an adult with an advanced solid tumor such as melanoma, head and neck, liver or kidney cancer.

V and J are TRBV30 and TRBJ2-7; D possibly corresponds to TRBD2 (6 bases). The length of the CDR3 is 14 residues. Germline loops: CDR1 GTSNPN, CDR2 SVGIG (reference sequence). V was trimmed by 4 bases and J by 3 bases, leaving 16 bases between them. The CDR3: CAWTPGGGVYEQYF. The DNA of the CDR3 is TGTGCCTGGACCCCGGGCGGCGGGGTCTACGAGCAGTACTTC. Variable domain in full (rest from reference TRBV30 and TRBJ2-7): SQTIHQWPATLVQPVGSPLSLECTVEGTSNPNLYWYRQAAGRGLQLLFYSVGIGQISSEVPQNLSASRPQDRQFILSSKKLLLSDSGFYLCAWTPGGGVYEQYFGPGTRLTVT.

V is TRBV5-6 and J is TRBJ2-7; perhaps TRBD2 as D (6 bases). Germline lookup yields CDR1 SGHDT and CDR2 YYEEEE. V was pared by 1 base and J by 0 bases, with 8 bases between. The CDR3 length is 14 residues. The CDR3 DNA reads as TGTGCCAGCAGCTTGTTCGGGAGCTCCTACGAGCAGTACTTC. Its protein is CASSLFGSSYEQYF.

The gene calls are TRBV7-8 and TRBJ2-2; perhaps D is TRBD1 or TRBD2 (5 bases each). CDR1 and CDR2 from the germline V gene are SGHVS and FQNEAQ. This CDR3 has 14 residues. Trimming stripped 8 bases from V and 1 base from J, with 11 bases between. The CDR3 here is CASARDENTGELFF. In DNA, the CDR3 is TGTGCCAGCGCCCGGGACGAGAACACCGGGGAGCTGTTTTTT.

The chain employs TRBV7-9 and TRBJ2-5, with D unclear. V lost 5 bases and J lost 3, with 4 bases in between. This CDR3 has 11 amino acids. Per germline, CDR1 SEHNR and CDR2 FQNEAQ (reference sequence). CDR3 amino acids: CASSQKETQYF. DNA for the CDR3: TGTGCCAGCAGCCAAAAAGAGACCCAGTACTTC. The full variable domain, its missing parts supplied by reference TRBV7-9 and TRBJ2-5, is DTGVSQNPRHKITKRGQNVTFRCDPISEHNRLYWYRQTLGQGPEFLTYFQNEAQLEKSRLLSDRFSAERPKGSFSTLEIQRTEQGDSAMYLCASSQKETQYFGPGTRLLVL.

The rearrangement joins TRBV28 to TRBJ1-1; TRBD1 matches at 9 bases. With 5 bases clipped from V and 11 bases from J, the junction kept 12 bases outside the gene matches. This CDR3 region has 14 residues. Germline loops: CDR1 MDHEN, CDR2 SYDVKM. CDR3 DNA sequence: TGTGCCAGCAGTCGTGACAACAGGGGGCGATCGGCTTTCTTT. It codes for CASSRDNRGRSAFF.

The CDR3 coding sequence is TGTGCCAGCAGCTTACAAGCGGGGGGCATGGATACGCAGTATTTT. It is translated as CASSLQAGGMDTQYF. V is TRBV7-3 and J is TRBJ2-3, with 9 bases lining up with TRBD2. The ends lost 2 bases at V and 6 bases at J; junction bases unmatched: 6. CDR3 length: 15 residues. Germline V gene lookup returns CDR1 SGHTA and CDR2 FQGTGA.

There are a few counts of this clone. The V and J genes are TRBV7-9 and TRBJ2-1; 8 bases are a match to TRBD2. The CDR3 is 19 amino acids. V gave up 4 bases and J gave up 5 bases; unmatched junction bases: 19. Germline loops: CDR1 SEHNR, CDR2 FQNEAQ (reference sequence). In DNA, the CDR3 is TGTGCCAGCAGCTCAGGGTTGTTATTTCAGCGGGAGACCAACAATGAGCAGTTCTTC. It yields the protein CASSSGLLFQRETNNEQFF.

The CDR3 DNA follows: TGTGCCAGCAGCCCCGGGGGAAACACCATATATTTT. This encodes CASSPGGNTIYF. This chain connects TRBV5-6 to TRBJ1-3; D remains unclear. The CDR3 consists of 12 residues. The ends were cut back, 4 bases at V and 4 bases at J, with 6 bases in the middle. In germline, CDR1 is SGHDT, CDR2 YYEEEE.

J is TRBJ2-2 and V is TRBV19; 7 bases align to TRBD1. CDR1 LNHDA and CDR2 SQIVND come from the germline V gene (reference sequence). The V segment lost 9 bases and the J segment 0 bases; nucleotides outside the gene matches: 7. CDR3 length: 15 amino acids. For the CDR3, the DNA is TGTGCCAGCAACCCCGGGACAGCGAACACCGGGGAGCTGTTTTTT. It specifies CASNPGTANTGELFF.

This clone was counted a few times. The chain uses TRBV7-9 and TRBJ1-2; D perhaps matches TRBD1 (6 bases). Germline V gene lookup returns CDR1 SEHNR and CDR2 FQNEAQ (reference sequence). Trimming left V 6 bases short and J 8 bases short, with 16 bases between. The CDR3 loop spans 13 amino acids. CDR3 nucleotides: TGTGCCAGCAGTCTGGACAGCCAGCTCGGCTACACCTTC. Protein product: CASSLDSQLGYTF.

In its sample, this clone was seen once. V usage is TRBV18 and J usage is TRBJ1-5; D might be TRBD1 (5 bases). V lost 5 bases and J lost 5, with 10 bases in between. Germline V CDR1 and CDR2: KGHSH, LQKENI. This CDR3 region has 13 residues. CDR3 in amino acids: CASSEGRDQPQHF. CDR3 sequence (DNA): TGTGCCAGCTCAGAGGGGAGAGATCAGCCCCAGCATTTT. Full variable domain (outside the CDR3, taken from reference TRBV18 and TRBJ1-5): NAGVMQNPRHLVRRRGQEARLRCSPMKGHSHVYWYRQLPEEGLKFMVYLQKENIIDESGMPKERFSAEFPKEGPSILRIQQVVRGDSAAYFCASSEGRDQPQHFGDGTRLSIL.

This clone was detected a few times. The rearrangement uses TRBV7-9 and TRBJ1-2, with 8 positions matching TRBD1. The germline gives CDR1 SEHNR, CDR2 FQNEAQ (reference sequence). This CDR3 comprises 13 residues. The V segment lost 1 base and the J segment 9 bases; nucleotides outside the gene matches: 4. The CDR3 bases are TGTGCCAGCAGCTTAGGGACAGGGACCAGCTACACCTTC. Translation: CASSLGTGTSYTF. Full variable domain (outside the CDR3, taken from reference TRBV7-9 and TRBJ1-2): DTGVSQNPRHKITKRGQNVTFRCDPISEHNRLYWYRQTLGQGPEFLTYFQNEAQLEKSRLLSDRFSAERPKGSFSTLEIQRTEQGDSAMYLCASSLGTGTSYTFGSGTRLTVV.

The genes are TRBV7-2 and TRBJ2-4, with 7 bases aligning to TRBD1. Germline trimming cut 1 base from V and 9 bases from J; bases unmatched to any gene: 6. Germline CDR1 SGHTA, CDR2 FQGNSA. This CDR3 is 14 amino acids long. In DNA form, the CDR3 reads TGTGCCAGCAGCTTAGGCAGGGGGAATGTCATTCAGTACTTC. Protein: CASSLGRGNVIQYF.

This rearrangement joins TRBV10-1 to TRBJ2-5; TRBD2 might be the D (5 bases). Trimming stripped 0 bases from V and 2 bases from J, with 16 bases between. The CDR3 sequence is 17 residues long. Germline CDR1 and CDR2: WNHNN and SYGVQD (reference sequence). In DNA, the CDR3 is TGCGCCAGCAGTGAGTCGAGAACGACTACCGAACAAGAGACCCAGTACTTC. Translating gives CASSESRTTTEQETQYF.

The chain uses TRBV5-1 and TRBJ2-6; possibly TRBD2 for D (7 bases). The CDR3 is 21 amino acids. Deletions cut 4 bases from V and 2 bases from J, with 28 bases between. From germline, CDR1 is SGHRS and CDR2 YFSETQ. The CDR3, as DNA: TGCGCCAGCAGCAGAAAACCATACGGGGGGACACTGGAAACTGGGGCCAACGTCCTGACTTTC. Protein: CASSRKPYGGTLETGANVLTF.

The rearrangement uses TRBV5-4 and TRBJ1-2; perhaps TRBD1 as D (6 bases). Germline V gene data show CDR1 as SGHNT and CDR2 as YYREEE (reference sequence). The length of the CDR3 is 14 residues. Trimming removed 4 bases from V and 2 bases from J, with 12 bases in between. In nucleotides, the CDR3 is TGTGCCAGCAGCCCCCAGGGACAAAACTATGGCTACACCTTC. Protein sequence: CASSPQGQNYGYTF.

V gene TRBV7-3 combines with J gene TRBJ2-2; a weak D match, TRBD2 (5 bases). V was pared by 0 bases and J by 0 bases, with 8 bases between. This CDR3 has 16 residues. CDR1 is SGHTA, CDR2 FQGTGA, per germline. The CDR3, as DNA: TGTGCCAGCAGCTTAACTAGCGCTACGAACACCGGGGAGCTGTTTTTT. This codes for CASSLTSATNTGELFF.

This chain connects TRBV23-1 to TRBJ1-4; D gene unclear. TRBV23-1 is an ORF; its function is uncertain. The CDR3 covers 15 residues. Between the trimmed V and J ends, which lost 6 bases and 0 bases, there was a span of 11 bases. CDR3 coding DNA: TGCGCCAGCAGCTCGCAGAACTCAACTAATGAAAAACTGTTTTTT. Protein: CASSSQNSTNEKLFF.

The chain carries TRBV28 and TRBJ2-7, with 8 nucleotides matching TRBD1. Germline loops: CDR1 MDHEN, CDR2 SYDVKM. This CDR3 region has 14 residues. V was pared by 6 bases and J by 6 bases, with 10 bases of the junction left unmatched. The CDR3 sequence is CASSPPDRGPEQYF. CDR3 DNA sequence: TGTGCCAGCAGCCCACCTGACAGGGGCCCCGAGCAGTACTTC. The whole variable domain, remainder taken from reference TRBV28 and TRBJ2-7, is DVKVTQSSRYLVKRTGEKVFLECVQDMDHENMFWYRQDPGLGLRLIYFSYDVKMKEKGDIPEGYSVSREKKERFSLILESASTNQTSMYLCASSPPDRGPEQYFGPGTRLTVT.

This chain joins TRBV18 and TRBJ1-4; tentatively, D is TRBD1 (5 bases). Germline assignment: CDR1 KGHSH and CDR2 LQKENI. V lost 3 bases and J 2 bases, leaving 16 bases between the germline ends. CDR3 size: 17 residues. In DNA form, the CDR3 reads TGTGCCAGCTCACCCCCCGGGGGGTTAGCGACTAATGAAAAACTGTTTTTT. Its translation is CASSPPGGLATNEKLFF.

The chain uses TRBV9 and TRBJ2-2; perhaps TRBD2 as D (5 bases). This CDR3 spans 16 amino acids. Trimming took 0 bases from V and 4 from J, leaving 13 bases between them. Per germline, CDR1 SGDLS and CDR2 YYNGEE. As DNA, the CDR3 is TGTGCCAGCAGCGTAGTAGTTCAGGCGGGCACCGGGGAGCTGTTTTTT. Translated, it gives CASSVVVQAGTGELFF.

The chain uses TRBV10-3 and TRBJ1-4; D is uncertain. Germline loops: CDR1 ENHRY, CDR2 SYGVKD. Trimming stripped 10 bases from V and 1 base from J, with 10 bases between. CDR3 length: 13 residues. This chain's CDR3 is CATTDGTNEKLFF. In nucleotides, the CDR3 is TGTGCCACAACCGACGGAACTAATGAAAAACTGTTTTTT.

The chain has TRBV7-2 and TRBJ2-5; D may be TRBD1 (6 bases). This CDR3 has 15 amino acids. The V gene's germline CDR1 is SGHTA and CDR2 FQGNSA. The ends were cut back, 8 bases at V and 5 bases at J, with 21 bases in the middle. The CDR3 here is CASQDRSASSETQYF. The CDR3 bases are TGTGCCAGCCAAGACAGGTCCGCCTCGTCGGAGACCCAGTACTTC.

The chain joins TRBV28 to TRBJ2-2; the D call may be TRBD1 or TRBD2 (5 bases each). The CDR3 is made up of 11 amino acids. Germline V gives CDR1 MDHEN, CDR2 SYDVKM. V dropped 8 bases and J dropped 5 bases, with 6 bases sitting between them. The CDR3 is CASGGTGELFF. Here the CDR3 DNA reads TGTGCCAGCGGGGGAACCGGGGAGCTGTTTTTT.

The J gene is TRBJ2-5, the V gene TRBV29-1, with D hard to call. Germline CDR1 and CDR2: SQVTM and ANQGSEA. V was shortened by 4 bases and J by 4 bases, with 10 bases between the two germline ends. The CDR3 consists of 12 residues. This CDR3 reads CSVGEVAETQYF. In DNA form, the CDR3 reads TGCAGCGTTGGTGAGGTAGCAGAGACCCAGTACTTC.

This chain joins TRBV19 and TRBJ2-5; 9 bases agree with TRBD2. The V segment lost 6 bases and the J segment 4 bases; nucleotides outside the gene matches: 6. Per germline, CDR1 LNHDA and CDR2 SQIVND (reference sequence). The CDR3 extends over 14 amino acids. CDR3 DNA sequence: TGTGCCAGTAGGGAGCGGGGGGCAAGAGAGACCCAGTACTTC. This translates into CASRERGARETQYF.

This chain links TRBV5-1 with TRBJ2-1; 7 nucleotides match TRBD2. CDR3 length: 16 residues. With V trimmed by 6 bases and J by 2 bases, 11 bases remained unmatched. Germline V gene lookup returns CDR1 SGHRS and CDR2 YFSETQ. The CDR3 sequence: CASTASGGRAYNEQFF. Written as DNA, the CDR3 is TGCGCCAGCACCGCGAGCGGTGGGAGGGCCTACAATGAGCAGTTCTTC.

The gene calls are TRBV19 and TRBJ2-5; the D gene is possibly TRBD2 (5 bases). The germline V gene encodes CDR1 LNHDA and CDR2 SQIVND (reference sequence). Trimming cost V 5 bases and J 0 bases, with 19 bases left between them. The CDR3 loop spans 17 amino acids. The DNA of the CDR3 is TGTGCCAGTAGTGTATCGGGGAGCGTACTGTACCAAGAGACCCAGTACTTC. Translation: CASSVSGSVLYQETQYF.

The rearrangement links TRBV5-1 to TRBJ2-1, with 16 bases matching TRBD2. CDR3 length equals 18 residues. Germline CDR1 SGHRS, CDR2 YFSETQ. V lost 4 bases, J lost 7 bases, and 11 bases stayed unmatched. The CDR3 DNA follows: TGCGCCAGCAGCGAGGGACTAGCGGGAGGGGTAATCGGTAATGAGCAGTTCTTC. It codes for CASSEGLAGGVIGNEQFF.

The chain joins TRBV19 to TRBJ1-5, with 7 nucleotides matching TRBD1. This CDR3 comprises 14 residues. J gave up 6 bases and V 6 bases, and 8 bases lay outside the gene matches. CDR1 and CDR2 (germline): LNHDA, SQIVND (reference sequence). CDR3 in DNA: TGTGCCAGTAGACAGGGGTCGGAGTCTCAGCCCCAGCATTTT. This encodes CASRQGSESQPQHF.